The 14 T cell receptor beta chains listed next were all sequenced from one sample in a study of patients and donors after allogeneic stem cell transplantation. One entry per CDR3 protein, called by TCRdb with MiXCR from the RT-PCR reads. The sample contains about 40,000 distinct CDR3 sequences, over 25% of which appear only once. Source material: blood, either unsorted or a sorted T cell fraction (not recorded which). The receptors were sampled from a human donor who was either an allogeneic HSCT recipient or a stem cell or donor lymphocyte infusion donor (not recorded which). It is not recorded whose cells these are; they may come from a transplant donor.

This clonotype has more than one count but fewer than ten. The chain carries TRBV7-2 and TRBJ1-1; weak D call: TRBD1 (6 bases). V dropped 10 bases and J dropped 1 base, with 10 bases sitting between them. CDR1 is SGHTA, CDR2 FQGNSA, per germline. This CDR3 has 12 amino acids. The CDR3 DNA sequence: TGTGCCACTCAGACAGGGAACACTGAAGCTTTCTTT. Residues: CATQTGNTEAFF. Based on the CDR3 plus reference TRBV7-2 and TRBJ1-1, the full variable domain is GAGVSQSPSNKVTEKGKDVELRCDPISGHTALYWYRQSLGQGLEFLIYFQGNSAPDKSGLPSDRFSAERTGGSVSTLTIQRTQQEDSAVYLCATQTGNTEAFFGQGTRLTVV.

This clonotype occurred a few times. J is TRBJ2-1 and V is TRBV9, with 9 bases lining up with TRBD2. The CDR3 is made up of 15 amino acids. V lost 0 bases and J lost 7; bases outside the gene matches: 5. Germline V gene data show CDR1 as SGDLS and CDR2 as YYNGEE. CDR3: CASSVGSGRGNEQFF. CDR3 bases: TGTGCCAGCAGCGTAGGTAGCGGGAGAGGTAATGAGCAGTTCTTC.

This clonotype was counted only a few times. The V and J genes are TRBV6-2 or TRBV6-3 and TRBJ2-6; D unresolved. CDR1 and CDR2 (germline): MNHEY, SVGEGT. The CDR3 totals 17 residues. V was pared by 2 bases and J by 0 bases, with 11 bases between. The CDR3 is CASSYHLFSSGANVLTF. The CDR3, as DNA: TGTGCCAGCAGTTACCACCTCTTCTCCTCTGGGGCCAACGTCCTGACTTTC.

The gene calls are TRBV2 and TRBJ2-7; 7 positions match TRBD1. Trimming at V came to 7 bases and at J to 0 bases, leaving 12 bases not matched to a gene. Germline V gene lookup returns CDR1 SNHLY and CDR2 FYNNEI. This CDR3 comprises 16 residues. In nucleotides, the CDR3 is TGTGCCAGCACCAAGAGGCGGACAGGCAGCTCCTACGAGCAGTACTTC. It codes for CASTKRRTGSSYEQYF.

At least ten counts were recorded for this clonotype. The chain uses TRBV28 and TRBJ1-5; D is unclear. The CDR3 extends over 12 amino acids. Per the germline V gene, CDR1 is MDHEN and CDR2 is SYDVKM. V gave up 7 bases and J gave up 4 bases, with 8 bases separating them. The CDR3 reads CASNVGNQPQHF. The CDR3 coding sequence is TGTGCCAGCAATGTCGGGAATCAGCCCCAGCATTTT.

The sample holds many counts of this clonotype. V is TRBV20-1 and J is TRBJ1-2; tentatively, D is TRBD1 (5 bases). Germline lookup yields CDR1 DFQATT and CDR2 SNEGSKA (reference sequence). The CDR3 loop spans 13 amino acids. Trimming took 5 bases from V and 7 from J, leaving 17 bases between them. CDR3 coding DNA: TGCAGTGCTGGCATAGACAGCTATTTTGGCTACACCTTC. It encodes CSAGIDSYFGYTF.

This clonotype has just a few counts. The chain combines TRBV2 with TRBJ2-1; the D is unclear. V lost 5 bases and J 5 bases, leaving 19 bases between the germline ends. Germline V gene sequence: CDR1 SNHLY, CDR2 FYNNEI. The CDR3 has 16 residues. The CDR3 reads CASSIQGWVSHNEQFF. The CDR3 DNA is TGTGCCAGCAGTATTCAAGGGTGGGTCAGCCACAATGAGCAGTTCTTC. The whole variable domain, filled in from reference TRBV2 and TRBJ2-1, reads EPEVTQTPSHQVTQMGQEVILRCVPISNHLYFYWYRQILGQKVEFLVSFYNNEISEKSEIFDDQFSVERPDGSNFTLKIRSTKLEDSAMYFCASSIQGWVSHNEQFFGPGTRLTVL.

This clonotype was picked up one time. The chain uses TRBV29-1 and TRBJ2-3; 9 nucleotides line up with TRBD2. This CDR3 region has 15 residues. CDR1 and CDR2 (germline): SQVTM, ANQGSEA. The trim removed 2 bases at V and 2 bases at J, leaving 5 bases unmatched. In DNA form, the CDR3 reads TGCAGCGTTGAAAAGAGCGGGAGGAACACAGATACGCAGTATTTT. Encoded protein: CSVEKSGRNTDTQYF.

The chain recombines TRBV6-2 or TRBV6-3 with TRBJ2-3, with 9 bases that match TRBD1. CDR3 length equals 18 residues. Germline-derived CDR1 and CDR2 are MNHEY and SVGEGT. J gave up 3 bases and V 0 bases, and 10 bases lay outside the gene matches. The CDR3 nucleotides are TGTGCCAGCAGTTACTCGAGGTTCGGGACAGGGAAGACAGATACGCAGTATTTT. It specifies CASSYSRFGTGKTDTQYF.

The gene calls are TRBV29-1 and TRBJ1-4, with D perhaps matching TRBD1 (6 bases). The CDR3 covers 13 residues. The germline V and J ends were trimmed by 6 bases and 2 bases, with 10 bases remaining between them. Per germline, CDR1 SQVTM and CDR2 ANQGSEA. In DNA form, the CDR3 reads TGCAGCGTGAACCAGGGGACTAATGAAAAACTGTTTTTT. It codes for CSVNQGTNEKLFF.

This clonotype was found many times. This chain uses TRBV24-1 with TRBJ2-2; 11 bases line up with TRBD1. The CDR3 extends over 16 amino acids. CDR1 KGHDR and CDR2 SFDVKD come from the germline V gene. With 0 bases clipped from V and 7 bases from J, the junction kept 3 bases outside the gene matches. The CDR3 nucleotides read TGTGCCACCAGTGATTTGAGGACAGGGGGCAGCGGGGAGCTGTTTTTT. As protein: CATSDLRTGGSGELFF.

This clonotype was observed a few times. One junction end does not reproduce the germline sequence, and a read error may be involved. V and J are TRBV12-3 or TRBV12-4 and TRBJ1-1; weak D call: TRBD1 (5 bases). CDR3 size: 12 residues. CDR3 in amino acids: CASTLGVGEAFF. The CDR3 region has the DNA TGTGCCAGCACTTTAGGGGTAGGTGAAGCTTTCTTT.

The rearrangement links TRBV5-1 to TRBJ2-1, with D maybe TRBD2 (5 bases). The V gene's germline CDR1 is SGHRS and CDR2 YFSETQ. This CDR3 has 14 residues. The germline V and J ends were trimmed by 5 bases and 9 bases, with 18 bases remaining between them. Written as DNA, the CDR3 is TGCGCCAGCAGTGGGCCCGTCGGGGTGCTTGAGCAGTTCTTC. Its protein product is CASSGPVGVLEQFF.

This clonotype was observed at least ten times. The chain recombines TRBV7-9 with TRBJ1-1, with TRBD1 as a possible D gene (5 bases). CDR1 is SEHNR and CDR2 is FQNEAQ in the germline V gene (reference sequence). V was trimmed by 5 bases and J by 8 bases, leaving 15 bases between them. The CDR3 has 13 amino acids. CDR3 protein: CASSHSTTAEAFF. The CDR3 DNA reads TGTGCCAGCAGCCATTCCACGACAGCAGAAGCTTTCTTT.